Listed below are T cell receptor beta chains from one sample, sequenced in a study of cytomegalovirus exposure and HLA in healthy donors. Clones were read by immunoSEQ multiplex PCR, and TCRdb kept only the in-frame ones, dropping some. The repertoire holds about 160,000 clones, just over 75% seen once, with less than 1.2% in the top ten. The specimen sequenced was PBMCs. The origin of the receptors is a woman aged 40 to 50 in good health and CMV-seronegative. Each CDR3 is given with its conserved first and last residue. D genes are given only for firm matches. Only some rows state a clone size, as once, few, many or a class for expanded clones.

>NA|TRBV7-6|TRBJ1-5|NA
TGTGCCAGCAGCTTAGATTCAGACAGACATCAGCCCCAGCATTTT
CASSLDSDRHQPQHF
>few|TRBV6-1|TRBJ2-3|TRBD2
TGTGCCAGCACCGGGGGAGGGCCCACAGATACGCAGTATTTT
CASTGGGPTDTQYF
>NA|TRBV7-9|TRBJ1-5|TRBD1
TGTGCCAGCAGCTCACAGGGGGGGGATCAGCCCCAGCATTTT
CASSSQGGDQPQHF
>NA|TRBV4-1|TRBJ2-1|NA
TGCGCCAGCAGCCAAGATCCCTCTAGCGAGCTAGAGCAGTTCTTC
CASSQDPSSELEQFF
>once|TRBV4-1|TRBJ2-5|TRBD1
TGCGCCAGCAGCCTCGAGTCAGGGGGCTTCAAAGAGACCCAGTACTTC
CASSLESGGFKETQYF
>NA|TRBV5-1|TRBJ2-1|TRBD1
TGCGCCAGCAGCTCAGTTCCGGGACAGGGGGGAAATGAGCAGTTCTTC
CASSSVPGQGGNEQFF
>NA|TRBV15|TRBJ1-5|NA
TGTGCCACCAGCAGAGTAAAAGGAGGGCCAGAGGGGAATCAGCCCCAGCATTTT
CATSRVKGGPEGNQPQHF
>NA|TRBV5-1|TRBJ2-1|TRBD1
TGCGCCAGCAGCGTGGATCCGGGACAGGGTTACAATGAGCAGTTCTTC
CASSVDPGQGYNEQFF
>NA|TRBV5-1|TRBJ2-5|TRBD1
TGCGCCAGCAGCTCCCTATCACAGGGGACAGAGACCCAGTACTTC
CASSSLSQGTETQYF
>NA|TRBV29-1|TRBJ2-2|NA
TGCAGCGTTACTTTGGACAGGAACACCGGGGAGCTGTTTTTT
CSVTLDRNTGELFF
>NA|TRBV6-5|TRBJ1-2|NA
TGTGCCAGCAGTTCCCCCTCGAGGAGCTATGGCTACACCTTC
CASSSPSRSYGYTF
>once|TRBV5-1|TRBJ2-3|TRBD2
TGCGCCAGCAGCTTAGCGGGAGGGGAAGATACGCAGTATTTT
CASSLAGGEDTQYF